These T cell receptor beta chains were read from a single sample in a study of tumor-infiltrating lymphocytes in primary liver carcinoma. TCRdb analysed the multiplex PCR reads with MiXCR anew, one entry per CDR3 protein. This sample has roughly 120,000 distinct CDR3 sequences, with 64% found just once. The material sequenced was liver tumor tissue from sampling region 3. These receptors came from a woman aged 60-75 years with primary liver carcinoma and hepatitis B virus infection. The CDR3 runs from the conserved cysteine through the conserved F or W. The D gene is left open where the match is weak. Clone size is given for some rows only: seen once, a few or many times, or a class if the clone is expanded.

>TRBV2|TRBD1|TRBJ1-5|once
TGTGCCAGCAGCGGGACAGGGGGGACTCAGCCCCAGCATTTT
CASSGTGGTQPQHF
>TRBV6-5|-|TRBJ1-1|-
TGTACCAGCAGTCACCTTACCAGACAAGGCACAGCTTTCTTT
CTSSHLTRQGTAFF
>TRBV11-2|-|TRBJ2-6|-
TGCGCCAGCACCTTGACAGAGGATGGGGCCAACGTCCTGACTTTC
CASTLTEDGANVLTF
>TRBV11-3|-|TRBJ2-3|-
TGTTGCAGCAGCTTATCGTTTCGGCCGTTACGGACAGATACGCAGTATTTT
CCSSLSFRPLRTDTQYF
>TRBV7-4|-|TRBJ1-5|-
TGTGCCAGCAGCTTTTCCAGGTGCAATCAGCCCCAGCATTTT
CASSFSRCNQPQHF
>TRBV2|-|TRBJ2-3|-
TGTGTCAGCAGTGAGGGGGGACGAAGCACAGATACGCAGTATTTT
CVSSEGGRSTDTQYF
>TRBV29-1|-|TRBJ2-7|-
TGCAGCGTTAAAGTTTGGGGCCCCTACGAGCAATACTTC
CSVKVWGPYEQYF
>TRBV7-9|TRBD1|TRBJ1-5|-
TGTGCCAGCAGCCTGGACAGGGGCAATCAGCCCCAGCATTTT
CASSLDRGNQPQHF
>TRBV12-3/TRBV12-4|-|TRBJ2-3|-
TGTGCCAGCAGTCTACCATCCGGACTCACCACGTATTTT
CASSLPSGLTTYF
>TRBV11-2|TRBD1|TRBJ2-7|medium-sized
TGTGCCAGCAGCCGGACAGGGGAAGAGCAGTACTTC
CASSRTGEEQYF
>TRBV4-1|-|TRBJ2-3|once
TGCGCCAGCAACCAAGGGATTGGGCAGGTTACAGATACGCAGAATTTT
CASNQGIGQVTDTQNF
>TRBV30|TRBD2|TRBJ2-3|few
TGTGCCTGGAGTGGAGATCTGGGACTAGCGGGACGACGAGGGGCCCCAGATATGCAGTATTTT
CAWSGDLGLAGRRGAPDMQYF
>TRBV11-2|-|TRBJ2-3|few
TGTACTAGCAGGCCGACAGGATCGTCGACAGATACGCAGTATTTT
CTSRPTGSSTDTQYF
>TRBV30|-|TRBJ1-2|-
TGTGCCTGGAAGAAGACCAATAACTGTGGCTACACCTTC
CAWKKTNNCGYTF
>TRBV29-1|-|TRBJ1-1|-
TGCAGCGTTCGATGGGGCGCGACTGAAGCTTTCTTT
CSVRWGATEAFF
>TRBV12-3/TRBV12-4|-|TRBJ1-2|many
TGTGCCAGCAGATTCTCCTTGGAACCAGGGGAGGCTTATGGCTACACCTTC
CASRFSLEPGEAYGYTF
>TRBV5-1|TRBD1|TRBJ2-3|-
TGCGCCAGCAGCTTGGAGGGGCGGCAGGGGGTCGATACGCAGTATTTT
CASSLEGRQGVDTQYF
>TRBV28|-|TRBJ2-1|few
TGTGCCAGCAGGCGGGACCTCAATGAGCAGTTCTTC
CASRRDLNEQFF
>TRBV11-2|-|TRBJ2-7|-
TGCACCAGCAGCTTAGGTCTCGGGGGCTCCACCTACGAGCAGTACTTC
CTSSLGLGGSTYEQYF
>TRBV28|-|TRBJ2-1|-
TGTGCCAGCAGCAGACTTTCGGGAGACTACAATGAGCAGTTCTTC
CASSRLSGDYNEQFF
>TRBV30|-|TRBJ2-1|many
TGTGCCTGGAGACCGGGACGGCTAAACAATGAGCAGTTCTTC
CAWRPGRLNNEQFF
>TRBV6-2/TRBV6-3|TRBD1|TRBJ2-7|-
TGTGCCAACAGTTACTCGTTCGAGACAGGGGGTCTCTACGAGCAGTACTTC
CANSYSFETGGLYEQYF
>TRBV4-2|TRBD1|TRBJ1-1|many
TGTGCCAGCAGCCAGCGACAGGGGACGTTGACTGAAGCTTTCTTT
CASSQRQGTLTEAFF
>TRBV4-1|-|TRBJ1-2|many
TGCGCCAGCAGCCAAGAGACGGGGGGCTATGGCTACACCTTC
CASSQETGGYGYTF
>TRBV6-2/TRBV6-3|TRBD2|TRBJ2-3|-
TGTGCCAGCCTCTTAGCGGGAGCTGTAGATGCGCAGTATTTT
CASLLAGAVDAQYF
>TRBV29-1|-|TRBJ1-2|-
TGCAGCGTTGGAACCTATGACGATACCTATGGCTACCCCTTC
CSVGTYDDTYGYPF
>TRBV13|TRBD1|TRBJ2-7|many
TGTGCCAGCAGCGCTTGGGACAGGCGGGTCTGGGGGCAGTACTTC
CASSAWDRRVWGQYF
>TRBV5-4|-|TRBJ2-1|many
TGTGCCAGCAGCAAAAACAGGGATATTAGTGAGCAGTTCTTC
CASSKNRDISEQFF
>TRBV11-2|TRBD2|TRBJ2-7|-
TGTGCCAGCGGCTCCCTAGGGCCAGGAACTAGCGGGAGGGTCTCCTATGGCCCCTACGAGCAGTACTTC
CASGSLGPGTSGRVSYGPYEQYF
>TRBV11-2|TRBD1|TRBJ2-7|medium-sized
TGTGCCAGCAGCCCTCGACAGGGGATCTACGAGCAGTACTTC
CASSPRQGIYEQYF
>TRBV5-1|-|TRBJ1-4|-
TGCGCCAGCAACTTGGAGTTTCCAACTAATGAAAAACTGTTTTTT
CASNLEFPTNEKLFF
>TRBV4-2|-|TRBJ2-7|-
TGTGCCAGCAACCAAGGGACGGGGGCCTCCTCCTACGAGCAGTACTTC
CASNQGTGASSYEQYF
>TRBV11-2|TRBD2|TRBJ2-5|-
TGTGCCGGCAGCTTCAGCGGGAGGAAAGAGACCTATTACTTC
CAGSFSGRKETYYF
>TRBV5-6|-|TRBJ2-1|-
TGTGCCAGCAGCTTGGGGCTATACCATGGGGATGAGCAGTTCTTC
CASSLGLYHGDEQFF
>TRBV6-5|TRBD1|TRBJ1-1|many
TGTGCCAGCAGCCCCGGGACAGTGGAAGCTTTCTTT
CASSPGTVEAFF
>TRBV30|-|TRBJ1-1|-
TGTGCCTGGAGTAAAAGTCTTGCCCTAGAAGCTTTCTTT
CAWSKSLALEAFF
>TRBV5-1|-|TRBJ1-5|many
TGCGCCAGCAGCTTGGCCGGAAGGGGAGGACAGCCCCAGCATTTT
CASSLAGRGGQPQHF
>TRBV7-9|-|TRBJ2-7|-
TGTGCCAGCGGCCCCCTCTCCAAGCAGTACTTC
CASGPLSKQYF
>TRBV7-8|-|TRBJ1-5|-
TGTGCCAGCAGTACCCTATTGGGGCGAGTGGGCAATCAGCCCCAGCATTTT
CASSTLLGRVGNQPQHF
>TRBV11-2|-|TRBJ2-2|-
TGTGCCAGCAGCGAAGGGACCCAGAACACCGAGGAGCTGTTTTTT
CASSEGTQNTEELFF
>TRBV11-2|-|TRBJ2-2|few
TGTGCCAGCAACTTAGGTAGGACTGGGGGGCTGTTTTTT
CASNLGRTGGLFF
>TRBV11-2|TRBD2|TRBJ2-2|-
TGTGCCAGCAGCTTAGGGCTAGCGGGGCCCTGGGAGCTGTTTTTT
CASSLGLAGPWELFF
>TRBV4-2|-|TRBJ2-2|-
TGTGCCAGCATCCAAGTCGGTGTGGGAGCCGGGGAGCTGTTTTTT
CASIQVGVGAGELFF
>TRBV6-5|TRBD1|TRBJ2-4|-
TGTGCCATCAGCCAAAACCGGGACAGAGTCCCAAACACTCAGTACTTC
CAISQNRDRVPNTQYF
>TRBV5-1|-|TRBJ2-3|-
TGTGCCAGCAGCTACGAGACTTCCTGGGGTATGAATACGCAGTATTTT
CASSYETSWGMNTQYF
>TRBV7-8|-|TRBJ2-2|-
TGTGCCAGCAGCTTAGAACAGGGATATCACAGGGAGCTGTTTTTT
CASSLEQGYHRELFF
>TRBV7-3|-|TRBJ1-1|-
TGTGCCAGCAGCGCAACCGGGACTCGAGGGACTGAAGCTTTCTTT
CASSATGTRGTEAFF
>TRBV28|-|TRBJ1-2|few
TGTGCCAGCAGTCCCCGGGACGTTACTATCTATGGCTACACCTTC
CASSPRDVTIYGYTF
>TRBV6-2/TRBV6-3|-|TRBJ2-1|-
TGCGCCAGCCAGCGGAACTCCCACAATGAGCAGTTCTTC
CASQRNSHNEQFF
>TRBV29-1|TRBD2|TRBJ2-5|-
TGCAGCGTTGCGACAGCGGGGGCCATAGAGATCCAATACTTC
CSVATAGAIEIQYF